This is a list of T cell receptor beta chains from one sample in a study of early T cells in non-severe SARS-CoV-2 infection. TCRdb used MiXCR to reprocess the 5' RACE reads, holding one entry per CDR3 protein. This sample has about 44,000 distinct CDR3 sequences, with less than 30% found just once. Sequencing used whole blood, obtained at baseline. The receptors come from an adult who was a healthcare worker with PCR-confirmed SARS-CoV-2 infection or an uninfected control (not recorded which). The CDR3 runs from the conserved cysteine through the conserved F or W. Each record gives: CDR3 DNA, CDR3 protein, D gene, clone size, V gene, J gene. D genes are given only for firm matches. The size entry is marked missing in some rows and otherwise reads once, few, many or a size class.

cdr3_nt: TGTGCCAGCAGGGACAGGCACAATGAGCAGTTCTTC
cdr3_aa: CASRDRHNEQFF
d_call: TRBD1
clone_size: .
v_call: TRBV5-6
j_call: TRBJ2-1

cdr3_nt: TGTGCCAGCAGCTTGGGGGGCAGGGGGAATACGCAGTATTTT
cdr3_aa: CASSLGGRGNTQYF
d_call: TRBD1
clone_size: .
v_call: TRBV5-4
j_call: TRBJ2-3

cdr3_nt: TGTGCCAGCTCCTCCGGGACGGGGCCTCTCGAGCAGTACTTC
cdr3_aa: CASSSGTGPLEQYF
d_call: .
clone_size: .
v_call: TRBV18
j_call: TRBJ2-7

cdr3_nt: TGCGCCAGCAGTGTACCAGGGAACACCGGGGAGCTGTTTTTT
cdr3_aa: CASSVPGNTGELFF
d_call: .
clone_size: few
v_call: TRBV10-2
j_call: TRBJ2-2

cdr3_nt: TGTGCCAGCAAACCGGGGGGGTCCGCTTCACCCCTCCACTTT
cdr3_aa: CASKPGGSASPLHF
d_call: .
clone_size: few
v_call: TRBV12-3/TRBV12-4
j_call: TRBJ1-6

cdr3_nt: TGCGCCAGCAGCTCAGACAGGGACTCTGGCTACACCTTC
cdr3_aa: CASSSDRDSGYTF
d_call: TRBD1
clone_size: few
v_call: TRBV5-1
j_call: TRBJ1-2

cdr3_nt: TGCAGTGCTAGCCAGGACAGATACACCGGGGAGCTGTTTTTT
cdr3_aa: CSASQDRYTGELFF
d_call: .
clone_size: .
v_call: TRBV20-1
j_call: TRBJ2-2

cdr3_nt: TGTGCCAGCAGCTTAATGGGAACACATAGCAATCAGCCCCAGCATTTT
cdr3_aa: CASSLMGTHSNQPQHF
d_call: .
clone_size: few
v_call: TRBV7-2
j_call: TRBJ1-5

cdr3_nt: TGCGCCAGCAGCCAAGAGGGCACTTCCTACTCCTCACCCCTCCACTTT
cdr3_aa: CASSQEGTSYSSPLHF
d_call: .
clone_size: .
v_call: TRBV4-3
j_call: TRBJ1-6

cdr3_nt: TGTGCCAGCAGCTTACAACAGGGCTCAGATACGCAGTATTTT
cdr3_aa: CASSLQQGSDTQYF
d_call: .
clone_size: .
v_call: TRBV7-8
j_call: TRBJ2-3

cdr3_nt: TGTGCCATCAGTGAAATTAGTCCCTACGAGCAGTACTTC
cdr3_aa: CAISEISPYEQYF
d_call: .
clone_size: .
v_call: TRBV10-3
j_call: TRBJ2-7

cdr3_nt: TGTGCCAGCAGCGTAGGGGACCTCACTGAAGCTTTCTTT
cdr3_aa: CASSVGDLTEAFF
d_call: .
clone_size: few
v_call: TRBV9
j_call: TRBJ1-1

cdr3_nt: TGTGCCAGCAGCTTAGCCCCCGGACGAGAGACCCAGTACTTC
cdr3_aa: CASSLAPGRETQYF
d_call: .
clone_size: .
v_call: TRBV11-2
j_call: TRBJ2-5

cdr3_nt: TGCAGTGCTAGGCCACAGGGGCCTTACAATGAGCAGTTCTTC
cdr3_aa: CSARPQGPYNEQFF
d_call: TRBD1
clone_size: few
v_call: TRBV20-1
j_call: TRBJ2-1

cdr3_nt: TGCAGTGCTAGCGGGGTGGCAGATACGCAGTATTTT
cdr3_aa: CSASGVADTQYF
d_call: .
clone_size: few
v_call: TRBV20-1
j_call: TRBJ2-3

cdr3_nt: TGTGCCAGCACCCGTTCGCCGGGACCAGCCTACGAGCAGTACTTC
cdr3_aa: CASTRSPGPAYEQYF
d_call: .
clone_size: .
v_call: TRBV7-2
j_call: TRBJ2-7

cdr3_nt: TGTGCCTGGAGTGTACAAGGGTTAGAGACCCAGTACTTC
cdr3_aa: CAWSVQGLETQYF
d_call: .
clone_size: .
v_call: TRBV30
j_call: TRBJ2-5

cdr3_nt: TGTGCCAGCAGCAGAGACAGGGTTGCAGCTTTCTTT
cdr3_aa: CASSRDRVAAFF
d_call: TRBD1
clone_size: few
v_call: TRBV3-1
j_call: TRBJ1-1

cdr3_nt: TGTGCCAGCAGGGGTCCGGGGACAGGGAGGTACATTCAGTACTTC
cdr3_aa: CASRGPGTGRYIQYF
d_call: TRBD1
clone_size: few
v_call: TRBV27
j_call: TRBJ2-4

cdr3_nt: TGCAGCGTCCTTGACGGAGACAAGCAGTACTTC
cdr3_aa: CSVLDGDKQYF
d_call: .
clone_size: .
v_call: TRBV29-1
j_call: TRBJ2-7

cdr3_nt: TGTGCCAGCAGTTTCAATCGGAGACGTTCACCCCTCCACTTT
cdr3_aa: CASSFNRRRSPLHF
d_call: .
clone_size: many
v_call: TRBV12-3/TRBV12-4
j_call: TRBJ1-6

cdr3_nt: TGTGCCAGCAGCTTAGCCCATATGGGGACCTACGAGCAGTACTTC
cdr3_aa: CASSLAHMGTYEQYF
d_call: .
clone_size: .
v_call: TRBV11-2
j_call: TRBJ2-7

cdr3_nt: TGTGCCAGCAGTTTATGGGGGGCCGGGGAACAAGAGACCCAGTACTTC
cdr3_aa: CASSLWGAGEQETQYF
d_call: .
clone_size: once
v_call: TRBV12-3/TRBV12-4
j_call: TRBJ2-5

cdr3_nt: TGTGCCAGCAGTCCCTCCCGCGACAGAGAAGCTTTCTTT
cdr3_aa: CASSPSRDREAFF
d_call: .
clone_size: few
v_call: TRBV6-2/TRBV6-3
j_call: TRBJ1-1

cdr3_nt: TGTGCCGGCAGCCCGAAGGGGACAGGGCGCTATGGCTACACCTTC
cdr3_aa: CAGSPKGTGRYGYTF
d_call: TRBD1
clone_size: .
v_call: TRBV14
j_call: TRBJ1-2

cdr3_nt: TGTGCCAGCGCCCAGGGGTACCAAGAGACCCAGTACTTC
cdr3_aa: CASAQGYQETQYF
d_call: .
clone_size: .
v_call: TRBV6-1
j_call: TRBJ2-5

cdr3_nt: TGTGCCAGCAGCTTAGTCACAGGGGCATACAATGAGCAGTTCTTC
cdr3_aa: CASSLVTGAYNEQFF
d_call: TRBD1
clone_size: .
v_call: TRBV5-4
j_call: TRBJ2-1

cdr3_nt: TGTGCCAGCTCACCGGACAGGGCGGAGACCCGGTACTTC
cdr3_aa: CASSPDRAETRYF
d_call: TRBD1
clone_size: once
v_call: TRBV18
j_call: TRBJ2-5

cdr3_nt: TGTGCCATCAGTGAGGCAGGGATGAATGAGCAGTTCTTC
cdr3_aa: CAISEAGMNEQFF
d_call: .
clone_size: few
v_call: TRBV10-3
j_call: TRBJ2-1

cdr3_nt: TGCGCCAGCAGACCTACTGGACAGTTCCAAGAGACCCAGTACTTC
cdr3_aa: CASRPTGQFQETQYF
d_call: .
clone_size: many
v_call: TRBV5-1
j_call: TRBJ2-5

cdr3_nt: TGTGCCAGCAGTGACAGGGGGAAGATCTATGGCTACGCCTTC
cdr3_aa: CASSDRGKIYGYAF
d_call: TRBD1
clone_size: .
v_call: TRBV6-2/TRBV6-3
j_call: TRBJ1-2

cdr3_nt: TGTGCCAGCAGCTCGGGGGGAGGTGAAAAACTGTTTTTT
cdr3_aa: CASSSGGGEKLFF
d_call: .
clone_size: .
v_call: TRBV25-1
j_call: TRBJ1-4

cdr3_nt: TGTGCCAGCAGCTTTATCGGTCCAGGTGAAGCTTTCTTT
cdr3_aa: CASSFIGPGEAFF
d_call: .
clone_size: .
v_call: TRBV7-2
j_call: TRBJ1-1

cdr3_nt: TGTGCCAGCAGCGAACAGGGGGCCCAAGCTGAAGCTTTCTTT
cdr3_aa: CASSEQGAQAEAFF
d_call: TRBD1
clone_size: few
v_call: TRBV27
j_call: TRBJ1-1

cdr3_nt: TGTGCCAGCAGCTATTCAGGGAATCGGAAGACCCAGTACTTC
cdr3_aa: CASSYSGNRKTQYF
d_call: .
clone_size: .
v_call: TRBV7-2
j_call: TRBJ2-5

cdr3_nt: TGTGCCAGCAGCCTAGCGACAGGGGGCAGGGAGACCCAGTACTTC
cdr3_aa: CASSLATGGRETQYF
d_call: TRBD1
clone_size: .
v_call: TRBV7-9
j_call: TRBJ2-5

cdr3_nt: TGTGCCAGCAGCCAAGCCGCTGGGCGAGAGAGCTCCTACAATGAGCAGTTCTTC
cdr3_aa: CASSQAAGRESSYNEQFF
d_call: .
clone_size: .
v_call: TRBV14
j_call: TRBJ2-1

cdr3_nt: TGTGCCAGCAGTTTGGGATTTCACGAGCAGTACTTC
cdr3_aa: CASSLGFHEQYF
d_call: .
clone_size: .
v_call: TRBV12-3/TRBV12-4
j_call: TRBJ2-7

cdr3_nt: TGCAGCGTTGTGAGGGACAGGGAGGACTATGGCTACACCTTC
cdr3_aa: CSVVRDREDYGYTF
d_call: TRBD1
clone_size: .
v_call: TRBV29-1
j_call: TRBJ1-2

cdr3_nt: TGTGCCAGCAGCTTAGCGGTAAAGGGGGAAGATGGCTACACCTTC
cdr3_aa: CASSLAVKGEDGYTF
d_call: .
clone_size: .
v_call: TRBV7-9
j_call: TRBJ1-2

cdr3_nt: TGTGCCAGCAGTGATCTATATCCCCGCCGGGACAGGGGAAATAGGTGGTATGGCTACACCTTC
cdr3_aa: CASSDLYPRRDRGNRWYGYTF
d_call: TRBD1
clone_size: few
v_call: TRBV25-1
j_call: TRBJ1-2

cdr3_nt: TGTGCCAGCAGCTTAGACAGGGGCACTGAAGCTTTCTTT
cdr3_aa: CASSLDRGTEAFF
d_call: .
clone_size: many
v_call: TRBV11-2
j_call: TRBJ1-1

cdr3_nt: TGTGCCAGCAGCCCATGGGACCGAACAGATACGCAGTATTTT
cdr3_aa: CASSPWDRTDTQYF
d_call: .
clone_size: .
v_call: TRBV7-3
j_call: TRBJ2-3

cdr3_nt: TGTGCCAGCAGCTTAGGGAGCGGGGGGGACGAGCAGTACTTC
cdr3_aa: CASSLGSGGDEQYF
d_call: TRBD2
clone_size: few
v_call: TRBV7-2
j_call: TRBJ2-7

cdr3_nt: TGTGCCAGCTCACCGGGGACAGGGACTTCTGTCTATGGCTACACCTTC
cdr3_aa: CASSPGTGTSVYGYTF
d_call: TRBD1
clone_size: .
v_call: TRBV18
j_call: TRBJ1-2

cdr3_nt: TGTGCCAGCAGTCACGGGGGAGTGAACACTGAAGCTTTCTTT
cdr3_aa: CASSHGGVNTEAFF
d_call: .
clone_size: .
v_call: TRBV6-6
j_call: TRBJ1-1

cdr3_nt: TGTGCCAGCAGCTTAGGACCTAACTATGGCTACACCTTC
cdr3_aa: CASSLGPNYGYTF
d_call: .
clone_size: .
v_call: TRBV7-8
j_call: TRBJ1-2

cdr3_nt: TGCGCCAGCAAGACAGGGAACACTGAAGCTTTCTTT
cdr3_aa: CASKTGNTEAFF
d_call: .
clone_size: .
v_call: TRBV5-1
j_call: TRBJ1-1

cdr3_nt: TGTGCCAGCAGCCTCTCTCCAGCTGGGGCCAACGTCCTGACTTTC
cdr3_aa: CASSLSPAGANVLTF
d_call: .
clone_size: .
v_call: TRBV7-2
j_call: TRBJ2-6

cdr3_nt: TGTGCCAGTACCCCGGACAGGCTTGACTATGGCTACACCTTC
cdr3_aa: CASTPDRLDYGYTF
d_call: TRBD1
clone_size: few
v_call: TRBV19
j_call: TRBJ1-2

cdr3_nt: TGTGCCAGCAGCACGCGGACAGGGAAAGGGGCAGATACGCAGTATTTT
cdr3_aa: CASSTRTGKGADTQYF
d_call: TRBD1
clone_size: medium-sized
v_call: TRBV7-9
j_call: TRBJ2-3

cdr3_nt: TGTGCCAGCAGCCAAGCCCCGGGGGGACAGGGGGACTATGGCTACACCTTC
cdr3_aa: CASSQAPGGQGDYGYTF
d_call: TRBD1
clone_size: .
v_call: TRBV4-2
j_call: TRBJ1-2

cdr3_nt: TGTGCCAGCAGTTACTCTGCAGGGAAGGGTAATCAGCCCCAGCATTTT
cdr3_aa: CASSYSAGKGNQPQHF
d_call: .
clone_size: few
v_call: TRBV6-2/TRBV6-3
j_call: TRBJ1-5

cdr3_nt: TGTGCCAGCAGCCCTCTCGTCAATGAGCAGTTCTTC
cdr3_aa: CASSPLVNEQFF
d_call: .
clone_size: many
v_call: TRBV6-6
j_call: TRBJ2-1

cdr3_nt: TGTGCCAAGGCGAAGGAACAGGGGGCTGAAGAGCAGTACTTC
cdr3_aa: CAKAKEQGAEEQYF
d_call: TRBD1
clone_size: few
v_call: TRBV7-3
j_call: TRBJ2-7

cdr3_nt: TGTGCCAGCAGCTTAATGGGGGGGCCGGGTGAGCAGTTCTTC
cdr3_aa: CASSLMGGPGEQFF
d_call: .
clone_size: few
v_call: TRBV11-2
j_call: TRBJ2-1

cdr3_nt: TGTGCCTGCCAGGGACAGCTTGCTGAAAAACTGTTTTTT
cdr3_aa: CACQGQLAEKLFF
d_call: TRBD1
clone_size: .
v_call: TRBV30
j_call: TRBJ1-4